A selection of T cell receptor beta chains follows, all from one sample in a study of OX40 agonist ivuxolimab in advanced cancers. Libraries were prepared by immunoSEQ multiplex PCR; TCRdb keeps only in-frame clonotypes and omits some of them. This sample has 11,000 to 15,000 clones; roughly 87% occur once, and the top ten carry roughly two thirds. This sample comprised CD4+ or CD8+ T cells sorted from blood, obtained in a trial of the OX40 agonist ivuxolimab. Receptors originate from an adult with an advanced solid tumor such as melanoma, head and neck, liver or kidney cancer. CDR3s include the opening cysteine and the closing phenylalanine or tryptophan. D genes are given only for firm matches. Clone size is shown for a subset of rows, as once, few, many or a class of expanded clone.

V: TRBV27; J: TRBJ1-1; size: .; D: .; CDR3: CASSSQMNTEAFF; DNA: TGTGCCAGCAGCTCCCAGATGAACACTGAAGCTTTCTTT
V: TRBV9; J: TRBJ2-1; size: .; D: .; CDR3: CASSVSEGSYNEQFF; DNA: TGTGCCAGCAGCGTCTCGGAAGGGTCCTACAATGAGCAGTTCTTC
V: TRBV30; J: TRBJ1-1; size: .; D: .; CDR3: CAWMRDAGTEAFF; DNA: TGTGCCTGGATGAGGGATGCCGGGACTGAAGCTTTCTTT
V: TRBV5-6; J: TRBJ1-6; size: .; D: .; CDR3: CASSPSGPSPLHF; DNA: TGTGCCAGCAGCCCCTCAGGACCTTCACCCCTCCACTTT
V: TRBV13; J: TRBJ2-5; size: .; D: .; CDR3: CASSLTETQYF; DNA: TGTGCCAGCAGCTTAACAGAGACCCAGTACTTC
V: TRBV14; J: TRBJ2-7; size: .; D: .; CDR3: CASSQDLIMYEQYF; DNA: TGTGCCAGCAGCCAAGATCTTATTATGTACGAGCAGTACTTC
V: TRBV7-6; J: TRBJ2-1; size: .; D: .; CDR3: CASSLDTSPYNEQFF; DNA: TGTGCCAGCAGCTTAGACACTAGTCCATACAATGAGCAGTTCTTC
V: TRBV19; J: TRBJ1-1; size: .; D: .; CDR3: CASTVGRPNTEAFF; DNA: TGTGCCAGCACTGTGGGCAGACCAAACACTGAAGCTTTCTTT
V: TRBV7-9; J: TRBJ2-7; size: once; D: .; CDR3: CASSFEDYEQYF; DNA: TGTGCCAGCAGCTTCGAGGACTACGAGCAGTACTTC
V: TRBV11-3; J: TRBJ2-5; size: .; D: TRBD2; CDR3: CASSLVAGLAGEETQYF; DNA: TGTGCCAGCAGCTTAGTGGCGGGACTAGCGGGAGAGGAGACCCAGTACTTC
V: TRBV25-1; J: TRBJ2-3; size: .; D: .; CDR3: CASSLNRESTDTQYF; DNA: TGTGCCAGCAGTCTAAACAGGGAGAGCACAGATACGCAGTATTTT
V: TRBV2; J: TRBJ2-7; size: .; D: .; CDR3: CASSERAKTYEQYF; DNA: TGTGCCAGCAGTGAAAGGGCGAAGACTTACGAGCAGTACTTC
V: TRBV25-1; J: TRBJ1-4; size: .; D: .; CDR3: CASSAPGTRTINEKLFF; DNA: TGTGCCAGCAGTGCTCCCGGGACACGGACGATTAATGAAAAACTGTTTTTT
V: TRBV4-2; J: TRBJ1-2; size: .; D: .; CDR3: CASSQGGQNYGYTF; DNA: TGTGCCAGCAGCCAAGGCGGTCAGAACTATGGCTACACCTTC
V: TRBV5-1; J: TRBJ2-7; size: .; D: .; CDR3: CASSTRDFPYEQYF; DNA: TGCGCCAGCAGCACCCGGGACTTCCCCTACGAGCAGTACTTC
V: TRBV4-2; J: TRBJ1-4; size: .; D: .; CDR3: CASSQDGQLNEKLFF; DNA: TGTGCCAGCAGCCAAGATGGCCAGCTGAATGAAAAACTGTTTTTT
V: TRBV7-2; J: TRBJ2-2; size: .; D: TRBD2; CDR3: CASSPRAGGRTGELFF; DNA: TGTGCCAGCAGCCCTAGAGCGGGAGGGCGAACCGGGGAGCTGTTTTTT
V: TRBV7-8; J: TRBJ1-1; size: .; D: .; CDR3: CASSFEGLMNTEAFF; DNA: TGTGCCAGCAGCTTCGAGGGACTTATGAACACTGAAGCTTTCTTT
V: TRBV9; J: TRBJ2-7; size: .; D: .; CDR3: CASSAGPSYEQYF; DNA: TGTGCCAGCAGCGCCGGACCTTCCTACGAGCAGTACTTC
V: TRBV12-5; J: TRBJ2-2; size: .; D: TRBD2; CDR3: CASGLQGLAGGIPGELFF; DNA: TGTGCTAGTGGGCTCCAGGGACTAGCGGGAGGTATCCCCGGGGAGCTGTTTTTT
V: TRBV7-3; J: TRBJ2-7; size: .; D: .; CDR3: CASSLQTYEQYF; DNA: TGTGCCAGCAGCTTGCAAACATACGAGCAGTACTTC
V: TRBV4-1; J: TRBJ2-5; size: .; D: TRBD2; CDR3: CASSQGTSGRSGETQYF; DNA: TGCGCCAGCAGCCAGGGGACTAGCGGGAGGTCCGGTGAGACCCAGTACTTC
V: TRBV19; J: TRBJ2-1; size: .; D: .; CDR3: CASSLTTYNEQFF; DNA: TGTGCCAGTAGTCTGACGACCTACAATGAGCAGTTCTTC
V: TRBV11-3; J: TRBJ1-2; size: .; D: .; CDR3: CASATPQGVGYIF; DNA: TGTGCCAGCGCCACCCCCCAGGGTGTTGGCTACATCTTC
V: TRBV6-5; J: TRBJ1-5; size: .; D: .; CDR3: CASWPDHSNQPQHF; DNA: TGTGCCTCCTGGCCGGATCATAGCAATCAGCCCCAGCATTTT
V: TRBV4-3; J: TRBJ2-6; size: once; D: .; CDR3: CASSQDISSGANVLTF; DNA: TGCGCCAGCAGCCAAGATATAAGCTCTGGGGCCAACGTCCTGACTTTC
V: TRBV7-2; J: TRBJ2-7; size: .; D: .; CDR3: CASSFFTGPYEQYF; DNA: TGTGCCAGCAGCTTCTTCACAGGTCCCTACGAGCAGTACTTC
V: TRBV9; J: TRBJ2-3; size: .; D: TRBD2; CDR3: CASSVGLAGGPGTDTQYF; DNA: TGTGCCAGCAGCGTTGGACTAGCGGGGGGGCCGGGCACAGATACGCAGTATTTT
V: TRBV4-3; J: TRBJ1-1; size: .; D: TRBD1; CDR3: CASSQDAGTAIEAFF; DNA: TGCGCCAGCAGCCAAGACGCCGGGACAGCTATTGAAGCTTTCTTT
V: TRBV19; J: TRBJ1-1; size: once; D: TRBD1; CDR3: CASSPSGTGWTEAFF; DNA: TGTGCCAGTAGCCCCTCCGGGACAGGGTGGACTGAAGCTTTCTTT
V: TRBV19; J: TRBJ2-7; size: .; D: .; CDR3: CASSLSGSYHEQYF; DNA: TGTGCCAGTAGTCTCTCCGGGAGCTACCACGAGCAGTACTTC
V: TRBV30; J: TRBJ1-1; size: few; D: .; CDR3: CVVDMVGNTEAFF; DNA: TGTGTAGTGGATATGGTGGGGAACACTGAAGCTTTCTTT
V: TRBV6-6; J: TRBJ2-2; size: .; D: .; CDR3: CASSYVRLFTGELFF; DNA: TGTGCCAGCAGTTACGTCAGGTTATTCACCGGGGAGCTGTTTTTT
V: TRBV10-1; J: TRBJ2-7; size: .; D: TRBD1; CDR3: CAKGQRTFSYEQYF; DNA: TGCGCCAAGGGACAGCGAACTTTCTCCTACGAGCAGTACTTC
V: TRBV14; J: TRBJ2-2; size: once; D: TRBD1; CDR3: CASSHLGEIGQVRTGELFF; DNA: TGTGCCAGCAGCCATTTGGGGGAGATCGGACAGGTCCGGACCGGGGAGCTGTTTTTT
V: TRBV7-2; J: TRBJ1-1; size: few; D: .; CDR3: CASSLGGLGNTEAFF; DNA: TGTGCCAGCAGCTTAGGAGGATTAGGGAACACTGAAGCTTTCTTT
V: TRBV5-1; J: TRBJ2-7; size: .; D: TRBD1; CDR3: CASSSTGAYYEQYF; DNA: TGCGCCAGCAGCTCTACAGGGGCTTACTACGAGCAGTACTTC
V: TRBV7-9; J: TRBJ2-5; size: .; D: .; CDR3: CASSALYQETQYF; DNA: TGTGCCAGCAGCGCCCTGTACCAAGAGACCCAGTACTTC
V: TRBV5-1; J: TRBJ1-1; size: .; D: TRBD1; CDR3: CASSNGQGWTEAFF; DNA: TGCGCCAGCAGCAACGGACAGGGTTGGACTGAAGCTTTCTTT
V: TRBV29-1; J: TRBJ2-1; size: once; D: .; CDR3: CSVQGGGYNEQFF; DNA: TGCAGCGTTCAAGGAGGGGGGTACAATGAGCAGTTCTTC
V: TRBV7-9; J: TRBJ1-4; size: .; D: .; CDR3: CASSSTGLTEKLFF; DNA: TGTGCCAGCAGCTCCACAGGGCTGACTGAAAAACTGTTTTTT
V: TRBV2; J: TRBJ1-2; size: .; D: TRBD1; CDR3: CASRETGTGNYGYTF; DNA: TGTGCCAGCAGAGAAACCGGGACAGGGAACTATGGCTACACCTTC
V: TRBV2; J: TRBJ2-3; size: .; D: TRBD2; CDR3: CASPQGAGALDTQYF; DNA: TGTGCCAGCCCCCAGGGCGCGGGAGCATTAGATACGCAGTATTTT
V: TRBV21-1; J: TRBJ2-7; size: .; D: .; CDR3: CASSMGQLTYEQYF; DNA: TGTGCCAGCAGCATGGGCCAGCTTACCTACGAGCAGTACTTC
V: TRBV5-1; J: TRBJ2-7; size: .; D: TRBD1; CDR3: CASSHSPGQGTYEQYF; DNA: TGCGCCAGCAGCCACTCGCCAGGACAGGGGACCTACGAGCAGTACTTC
V: TRBV7-3; J: TRBJ1-1; size: .; D: .; CDR3: CASSWAEAFF; DNA: TGTGCCAGCAGCTGGGCTGAAGCTTTCTTT
V: TRBV11-3; J: TRBJ1-2; size: .; D: TRBD1; CDR3: CASSLSGGYGYTF; DNA: TGTGCCAGCAGCTTATCAGGGGGCTATGGCTACACCTTC
V: TRBV6-4; J: TRBJ2-1; size: .; D: TRBD2; CDR3: CASSTTSGGGNEQFF; DNA: TGTGCCAGCAGTACGACTAGCGGAGGGGGCAATGAGCAGTTCTTC
V: TRBV11-1; J: TRBJ2-7; size: .; D: .; CDR3: CASSPAHLNSYEQYF; DNA: TGTGCCAGCAGCCCCGCGCATCTAAACTCCTACGAGCAGTACTTC
V: TRBV4-3; J: TRBJ2-7; size: .; D: .; CDR3: CASSQVGGSYEQYF; DNA: TGCGCCAGCAGCCAAGTAGGGGGCTCCTACGAGCAGTACTTC
V: TRBV6-7; J: TRBJ2-7; size: .; D: TRBD2; CDR3: CASNLRGLAVYEQYF; DNA: TGTGCCAGCAACCTGCGGGGACTAGCGGTGTACGAGCAGTACTTC
V: TRBV10-3; J: TRBJ2-7; size: .; D: .; CDR3: CAISGPEMDEQYF; DNA: TGTGCCATCAGCGGGCCAGAGATGGACGAGCAGTACTTC
V: TRBV28; J: TRBJ2-1; size: few; D: .; CDR3: CASSFLSGHNEQFF; DNA: TGTGCCAGCAGTTTTTTAAGCGGGCACAATGAGCAGTTCTTC
V: TRBV2; J: TRBJ2-7; size: .; D: TRBD1; CDR3: CASKLQGVNEQYF; DNA: TGTGCCAGCAAACTACAGGGGGTAAACGAGCAGTACTTC
V: TRBV10-3; J: TRBJ2-7; size: .; D: .; CDR3: CAISESILVHYEQYF; DNA: TGTGCCATCAGTGAGTCGATTCTGGTCCACTACGAGCAGTACTTC